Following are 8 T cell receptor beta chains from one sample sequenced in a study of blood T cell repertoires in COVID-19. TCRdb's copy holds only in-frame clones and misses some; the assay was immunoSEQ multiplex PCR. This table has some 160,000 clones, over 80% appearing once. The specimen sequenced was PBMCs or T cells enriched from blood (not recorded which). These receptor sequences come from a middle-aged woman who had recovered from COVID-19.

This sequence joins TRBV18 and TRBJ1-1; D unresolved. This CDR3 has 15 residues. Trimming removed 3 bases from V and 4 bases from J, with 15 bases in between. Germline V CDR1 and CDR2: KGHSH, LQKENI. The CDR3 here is CASSPPRSAITEAFF. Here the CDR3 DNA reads TGTGCCAGCTCACCGCCCAGGTCGGCGATCACTGAAGCTTTCTTT.

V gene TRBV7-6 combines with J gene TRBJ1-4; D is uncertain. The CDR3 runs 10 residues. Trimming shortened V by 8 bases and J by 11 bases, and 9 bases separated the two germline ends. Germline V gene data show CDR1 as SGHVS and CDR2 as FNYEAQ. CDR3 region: CASGWEKLFF. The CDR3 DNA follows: TGTGCCAGCGGGTGGGAGAAACTGTTTTTT.

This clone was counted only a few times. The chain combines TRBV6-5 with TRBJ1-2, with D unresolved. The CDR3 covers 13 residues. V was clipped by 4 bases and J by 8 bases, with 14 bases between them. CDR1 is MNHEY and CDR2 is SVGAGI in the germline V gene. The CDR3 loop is CASSLAGGFGYTF. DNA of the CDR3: TGTGCCAGCAGTTTGGCTGGCGGGTTCGGCTACACCTTC.

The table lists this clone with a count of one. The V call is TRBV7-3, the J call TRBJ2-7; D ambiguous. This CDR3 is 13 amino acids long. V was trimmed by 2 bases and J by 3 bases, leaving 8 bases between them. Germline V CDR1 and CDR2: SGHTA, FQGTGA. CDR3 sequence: CASSLGQNYEQYF. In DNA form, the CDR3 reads TGTGCCAGCAGCTTAGGTCAGAACTACGAGCAGTACTTC.

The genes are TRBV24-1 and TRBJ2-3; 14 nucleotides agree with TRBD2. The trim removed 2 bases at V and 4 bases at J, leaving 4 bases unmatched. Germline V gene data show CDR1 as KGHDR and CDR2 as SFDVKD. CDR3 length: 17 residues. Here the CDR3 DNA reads TGTGCCACCAGTGATTGGACTAGCGGGGGGAATGCAGATACGCAGTATTTT. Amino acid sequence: CATSDWTSGGNADTQYF.

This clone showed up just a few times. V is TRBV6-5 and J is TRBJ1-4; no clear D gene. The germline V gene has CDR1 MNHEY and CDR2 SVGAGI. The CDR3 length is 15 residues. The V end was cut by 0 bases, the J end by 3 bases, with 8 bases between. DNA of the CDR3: TGTGCCAGCAGTTACTCTCGGCGGCCTAATGAAAAACTGTTTTTT. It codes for CASSYSRRPNEKLFF.

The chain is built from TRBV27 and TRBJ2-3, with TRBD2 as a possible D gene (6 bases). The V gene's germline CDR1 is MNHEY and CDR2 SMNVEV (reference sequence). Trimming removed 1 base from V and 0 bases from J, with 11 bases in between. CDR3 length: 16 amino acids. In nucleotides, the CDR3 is TGTGCCAGCAGTTTATTGGGACTCTCTAGCACAGATACGCAGTATTTT. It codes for CASSLLGLSSTDTQYF.

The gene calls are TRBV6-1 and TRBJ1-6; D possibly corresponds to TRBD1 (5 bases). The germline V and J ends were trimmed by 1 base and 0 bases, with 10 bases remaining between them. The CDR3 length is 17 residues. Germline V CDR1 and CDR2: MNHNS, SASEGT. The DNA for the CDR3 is TGTGCCAGCAGTGAAGTTCGGGGGGACTCCTATAATTCACCCCTCCACTTT. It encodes CASSEVRGDSYNSPLHF.